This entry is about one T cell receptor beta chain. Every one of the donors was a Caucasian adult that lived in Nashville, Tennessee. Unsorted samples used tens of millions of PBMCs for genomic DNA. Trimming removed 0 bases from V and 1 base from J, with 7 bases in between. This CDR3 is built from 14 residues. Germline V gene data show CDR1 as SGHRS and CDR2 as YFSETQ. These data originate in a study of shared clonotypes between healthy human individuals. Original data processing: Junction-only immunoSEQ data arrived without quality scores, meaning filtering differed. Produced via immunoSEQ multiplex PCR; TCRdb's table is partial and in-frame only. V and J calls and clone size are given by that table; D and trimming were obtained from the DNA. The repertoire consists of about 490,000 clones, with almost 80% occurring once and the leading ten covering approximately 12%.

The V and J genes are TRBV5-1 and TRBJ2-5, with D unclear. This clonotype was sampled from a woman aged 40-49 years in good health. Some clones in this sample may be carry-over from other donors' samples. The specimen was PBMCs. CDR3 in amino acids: CASSLGPPQETQYF. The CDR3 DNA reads TGCGCCAGCAGCTTGGGGCCACCCCAAGAGACCCAGTACTTC.